The rows below give T cell receptor beta chains drawn from one sample of a study of cytomegalovirus exposure and HLA in healthy donors. Produced via immunoSEQ multiplex PCR; TCRdb's table is partial and in-frame only. The sample yields roughly 120,000 clones, about 72% seen once. Material for sequencing was PBMCs. The receptors were sampled from a man aged 50 to 59 in good health and CMV-seropositive. Both conserved end residues are part of each CDR3. Each record gives: V gene, J gene, clone size, D gene, CDR3 DNA, CDR3 protein. The D gene is left open where the match is weak. A clone size is listed for some rows: how often the clone was seen (once, few, many), or a class if it is expanded.

>TRBV2|TRBJ2-1|NA|TRBD2
TGTGCCAGCAGCGTAAGCGGGAGGGGCATCTACAATGAGCAGTTCTTC
CASSVSGRGIYNEQFF
>TRBV9|TRBJ2-2|NA|TRBD2
TGTGCCAGCAGCGTAGATCGCGGGAGTCGCACCGGGGAGCTGTTTTTT
CASSVDRGSRTGELFF
>TRBV5-1|TRBJ2-1|few|NA
TGCGCCAGCAGCTTGGACCCAGGGGTGAGGAACAATGAGCAGTTCTTC
CASSLDPGVRNNEQFF
>TRBV7-2|TRBJ2-1|NA|TRBD1
TGTGCCAGCAGCTTTGGGACAGGGGGCGCGGGGCAGTTCTTC
CASSFGTGGAGQFF
>TRBV4-2|TRBJ1-5|NA|NA
TGTGCCAGCAGCCAAGGGGCGGGCCCCGCGGCCAGCAATCAGCCCCAGCATTTT
CASSQGAGPAASNQPQHF
>TRBV30|TRBJ1-4|NA|NA
TGTGCCTGGAGTACCGCCGGGAGGGGCGCCACAAATCGTGAAAAACTGTTTTTT
CAWSTAGRGATNREKLFF
>TRBV19|TRBJ2-5|NA|NA
TGTGCCAGTAGTAGGAGCGGGTCACAAGAGACCCAGTACTTC
CASSRSGSQETQYF
>TRBV10-3|TRBJ2-7|NA|TRBD2
TGTGCCATCAGGGGGACTAGCGGGTCTTCATACGAGCAGTACTTC
CAIRGTSGSSYEQYF
>TRBV4-2|TRBJ1-6|NA|NA
TGTGCCAGCAGCCCCGACAACAGCAATTCACCCCTCCACTTT
CASSPDNSNSPLHF
>TRBV28|TRBJ1-6|NA|NA
TGTGCCAGCAGACCCGGGGGCTATAATTCACCCCTCCACTTT
CASRPGGYNSPLHF
>TRBV30|TRBJ2-3|NA|TRBD2
TGTGCCTGGGGCGGGGGTGCAGATACGCAGTATTTT
CAWGGGADTQYF
>TRBV19|TRBJ2-7|NA|NA
TGTGCCAGTAGCTACAGGGTGGGCGAGCAGTACTTC
CASSYRVGEQYF
>TRBV25-1|TRBJ1-5|NA|NA
TGTGCCAGCAGTGACTTTCTAGGGGGCAATCAGCCCCAGCATTTT
CASSDFLGGNQPQHF
>TRBV2|TRBJ2-1|NA|NA
TGTGCCAGCAGTACCCCGGCGGGATCTTACAATGAGCAGTTCTTC
CASSTPAGSYNEQFF
>TRBV30|TRBJ1-5|NA|TRBD1
TGTGCCTGGGGACAGGGGGGACGGCCCCAGCATTTT
CAWGQGGRPQHF
>TRBV6-6|TRBJ1-2|NA|NA
TGTGCCAGCTCCTCTTCGGTGGGCTATACCTTC
CASSSSVGYTF
>TRBV19|TRBJ1-6|NA|NA
TGTGCCAGTAGGGGAGGGGTGTCCTATAATTCACCCCTCCACTTT
CASRGGVSYNSPLHF
>TRBV27|TRBJ2-1|few|TRBD1
TGTGCCAGCAGGGGGACAGAATCCTACAATGAGCAGTTCTTC
CASRGTESYNEQFF
>TRBV6-1|TRBJ2-7|NA|NA
TGTGCCAGCTCCGACGGGACACTCCACGAGCAGTACTTC
CASSDGTLHEQYF
>TRBV5-1|TRBJ2-3|NA|NA
TGCGCCAGCAGCTTAAGGGGTGGCACAGATACGCAGTATTTT
CASSLRGGTDTQYF
>TRBV6-1|TRBJ1-1|NA|NA
TGTGCCAGCAGTGAAACTCAGGGCAGCGCGTCTTTCTTT
CASSETQGSASFF
>TRBV11-3|TRBJ2-7|NA|TRBD2
TGTGCCAGCAGCTTAGCGGGCGGGGGCTCCTACGAGCAGTACTTC
CASSLAGGGSYEQYF
>TRBV7-9|TRBJ2-5|once|TRBD2
TGTGCCAGCAGCCCTGGGGCGGGAGAAGGGGAGACCCAGTACTTC
CASSPGAGEGETQYF
>TRBV10-3|TRBJ2-7|NA|NA
TGTGCCATCCCCGAAGGGGCCGAGCAGTACTTC
CAIPEGAEQYF
>TRBV6-6|TRBJ1-5|once|NA
TGTGCCACTAACCGGGACAAAGATCAGCCCCAGCATTTT
CATNRDKDQPQHF
>TRBV7-9|TRBJ2-7|NA|NA
TGTGCCAGCAGCTTGTCTTCCCGAGGCTACGAGCAGTACTTC
CASSLSSRGYEQYF
>TRBV5-6|TRBJ2-1|NA|TRBD2
TGTGCCAGCAGCTTCGGCGGGAGAAGCTTCAATGAGCAGTTCTTC
CASSFGGRSFNEQFF